This T cell receptor beta chain stems from a study of blood T cell repertoires in COVID-19. Study information: Acute-phase and convalescent COVID-19 samples originated in the United States, Italy and Spain. The cDNA or gDNA used as material had been derived from T cells, B-cell-depleted T cells, or PBMCs.

The data were produced by immunoSEQ multiplex PCR, yet TCRdb's version contains in-frame clones alone and is incomplete. The sample includes over 50,000 clones, around 78% of them seen just once. V lost 5 bases and J 8 bases, leaving 13 bases between the germline ends. Germline V gene lookup returns CDR1 SGHAT and CDR2 FQNNGV. The CDR3 covers 14 residues. The receptor was derived from a human donor with active or convalescent COVID-19. The donor label of this sample is uncertain. Sequences were obtained from peripheral blood. The rearrangement joins TRBV11-2 to TRBJ1-6; no clear D. The CDR3 region has the DNA TGTGCCAGCAGCGCGAGAATATCGGATTCACCCCTCCACTTT. Translating gives CASSARISDSPLHF.